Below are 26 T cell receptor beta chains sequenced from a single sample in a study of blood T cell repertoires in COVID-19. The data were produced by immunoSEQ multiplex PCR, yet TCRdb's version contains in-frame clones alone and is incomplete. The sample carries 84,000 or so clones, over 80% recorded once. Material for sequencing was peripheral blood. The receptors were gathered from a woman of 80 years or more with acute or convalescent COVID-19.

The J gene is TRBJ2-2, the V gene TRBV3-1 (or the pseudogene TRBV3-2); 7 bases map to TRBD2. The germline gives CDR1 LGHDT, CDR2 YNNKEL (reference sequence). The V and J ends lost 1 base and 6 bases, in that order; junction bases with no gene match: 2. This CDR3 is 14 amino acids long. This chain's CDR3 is CASSQGGSAGELFF. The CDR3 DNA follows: TGTGCCAGCAGCCAAGGCGGGAGTGCCGGGGAGCTGTTTTTT.

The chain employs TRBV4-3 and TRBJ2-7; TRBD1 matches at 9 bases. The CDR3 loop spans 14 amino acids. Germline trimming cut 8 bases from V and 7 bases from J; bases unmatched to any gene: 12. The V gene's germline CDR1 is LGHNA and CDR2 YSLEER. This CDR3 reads CASRPGQGTWEQYF. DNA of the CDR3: TGCGCCAGCCGACCGGGACAGGGTACTTGGGAGCAGTACTTC.

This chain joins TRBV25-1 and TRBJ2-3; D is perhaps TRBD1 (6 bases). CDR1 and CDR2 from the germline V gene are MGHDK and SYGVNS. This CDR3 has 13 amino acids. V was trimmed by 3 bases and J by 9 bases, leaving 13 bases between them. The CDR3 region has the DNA TGTGCCAGCAGTGATAGCAGGGGCCGCACGCAGTATTTT. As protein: CASSDSRGRTQYF.

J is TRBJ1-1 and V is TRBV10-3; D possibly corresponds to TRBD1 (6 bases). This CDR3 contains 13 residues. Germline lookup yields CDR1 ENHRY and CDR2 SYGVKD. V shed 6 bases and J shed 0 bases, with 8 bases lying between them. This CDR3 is CAIRTGLNTEAFF. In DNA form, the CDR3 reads TGTGCCATCAGGACAGGATTGAACACTGAAGCTTTCTTT.

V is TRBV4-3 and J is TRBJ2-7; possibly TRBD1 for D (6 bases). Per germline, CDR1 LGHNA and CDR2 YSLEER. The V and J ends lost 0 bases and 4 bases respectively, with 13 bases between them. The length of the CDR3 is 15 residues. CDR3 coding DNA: TGCGCCAGCAGCCAAGATTGGCAGGGGAGTTACGAGCAGTACTTC. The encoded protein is CASSQDWQGSYEQYF.

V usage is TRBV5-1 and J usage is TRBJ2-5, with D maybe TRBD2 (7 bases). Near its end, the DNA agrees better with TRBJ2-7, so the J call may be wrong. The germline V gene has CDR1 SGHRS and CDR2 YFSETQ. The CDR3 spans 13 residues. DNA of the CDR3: TGCGCCAGCAGCTGGGGAGGGGGAAACGAGCAGTACTTC. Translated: CASSWGGGNEQYF.

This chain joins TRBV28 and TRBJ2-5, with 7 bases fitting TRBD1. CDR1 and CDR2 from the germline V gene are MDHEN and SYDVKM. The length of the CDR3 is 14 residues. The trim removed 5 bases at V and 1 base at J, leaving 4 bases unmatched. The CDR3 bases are TGTGCCAGCAGTCCCGGACAGGTCCAAGAGACCCAGTACTTC. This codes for CASSPGQVQETQYF.

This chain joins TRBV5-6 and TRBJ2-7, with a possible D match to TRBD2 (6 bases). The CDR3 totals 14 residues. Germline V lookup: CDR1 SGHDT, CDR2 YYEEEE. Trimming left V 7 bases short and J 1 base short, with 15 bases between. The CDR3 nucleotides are TGTGCCAGCGAAAGGGTGGGGGGTTCCTACGAGCAGTACTTC. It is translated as CASERVGGSYEQYF.

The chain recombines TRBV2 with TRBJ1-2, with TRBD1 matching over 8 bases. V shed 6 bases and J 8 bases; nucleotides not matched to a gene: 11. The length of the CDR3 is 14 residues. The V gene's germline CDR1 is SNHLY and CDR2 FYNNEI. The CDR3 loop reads CASSRQGRKEGYTF. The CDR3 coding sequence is TGTGCCAGCAGCAGACAGGGGAGAAAGGAAGGCTACACCTTC. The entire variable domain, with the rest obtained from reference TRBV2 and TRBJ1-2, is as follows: EPEVTQTPSHQVTQMGQEVILRCVPISNHLYFYWYRQILGQKVEFLVSFYNNEISEKSEIFDDQFSVERPDGSNFTLKIRSTKLEDSAMYFCASSRQGRKEGYTFGSGTRLTVV.

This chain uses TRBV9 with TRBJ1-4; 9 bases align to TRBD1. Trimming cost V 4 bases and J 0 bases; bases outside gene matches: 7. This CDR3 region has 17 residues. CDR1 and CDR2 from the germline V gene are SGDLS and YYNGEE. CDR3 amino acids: CASSSQGARATNEKLFF. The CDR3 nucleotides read TGTGCCAGCAGCTCACAGGGGGCGCGGGCAACTAATGAAAAACTGTTTTTT.

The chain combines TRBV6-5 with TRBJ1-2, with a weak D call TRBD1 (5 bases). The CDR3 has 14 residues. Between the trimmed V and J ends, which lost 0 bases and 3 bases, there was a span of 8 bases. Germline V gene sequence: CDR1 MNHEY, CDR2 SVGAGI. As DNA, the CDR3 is TGTGCCAGCAGTTACTCGGGCAGGGACTATGGCTACACCTTC. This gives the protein CASSYSGRDYGYTF.

CDR3 protein: CASSLQRTGNNEKLFF. As DNA, the CDR3 is TGTGCCAGCTCACTACAAAGGACAGGAAATAATGAAAAACTGTTTTTT. This chain uses TRBV18 with TRBJ1-4, with 7 positions matching TRBD1. Germline V gene data show CDR1 as KGHSH and CDR2 as LQKENI. This CDR3 spans 16 amino acids. Trimming took 4 bases from V and 4 from J; bases not matched to a gene: 9.

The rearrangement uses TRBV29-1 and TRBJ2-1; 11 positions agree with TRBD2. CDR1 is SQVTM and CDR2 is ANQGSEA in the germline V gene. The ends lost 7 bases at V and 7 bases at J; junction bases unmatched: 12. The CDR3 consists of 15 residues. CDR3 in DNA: TGCAGCGCCACCCGACTAGCGGGAATCGGTAATGAGCAGTTCTTC. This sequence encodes CSATRLAGIGNEQFF.

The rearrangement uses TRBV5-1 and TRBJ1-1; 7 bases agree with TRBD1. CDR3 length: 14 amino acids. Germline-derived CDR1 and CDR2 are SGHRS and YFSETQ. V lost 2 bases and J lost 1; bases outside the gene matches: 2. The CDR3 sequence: CASSFKGANTEAFF. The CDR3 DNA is TGCGCCAGCAGCTTTAAGGGGGCGAACACTGAAGCTTTCTTT.

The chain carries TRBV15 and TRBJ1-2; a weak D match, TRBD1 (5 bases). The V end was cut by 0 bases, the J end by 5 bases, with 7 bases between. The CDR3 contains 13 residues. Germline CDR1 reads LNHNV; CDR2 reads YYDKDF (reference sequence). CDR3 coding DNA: TGTGCCACCAGCAGAGAGGGGGGGTATGGCTACACCTTC. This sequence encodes CATSREGGYGYTF.

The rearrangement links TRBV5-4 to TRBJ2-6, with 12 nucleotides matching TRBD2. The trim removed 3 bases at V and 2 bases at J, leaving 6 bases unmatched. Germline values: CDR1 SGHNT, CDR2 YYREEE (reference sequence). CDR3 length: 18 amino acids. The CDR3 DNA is TGTGCCAGCAGCTCTTTGACTAGCGGGAGCCCTGGGGCCAACGTCCTGACTTTC. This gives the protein CASSSLTSGSPGANVLTF.

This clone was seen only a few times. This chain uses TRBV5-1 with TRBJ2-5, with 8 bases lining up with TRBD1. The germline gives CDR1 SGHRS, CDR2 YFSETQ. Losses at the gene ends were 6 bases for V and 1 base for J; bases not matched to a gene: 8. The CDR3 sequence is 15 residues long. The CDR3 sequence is CASTASTGGQETQYF. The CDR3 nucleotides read TGCGCCAGCACCGCCTCCACAGGGGGCCAAGAGACCCAGTACTTC.

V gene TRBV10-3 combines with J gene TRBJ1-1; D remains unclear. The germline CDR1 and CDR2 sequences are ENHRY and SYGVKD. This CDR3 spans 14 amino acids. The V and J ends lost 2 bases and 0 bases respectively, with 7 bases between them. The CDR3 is CAISENQVNTEAFF. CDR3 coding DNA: TGTGCCATCAGTGAGAACCAGGTGAACACTGAAGCTTTCTTT.

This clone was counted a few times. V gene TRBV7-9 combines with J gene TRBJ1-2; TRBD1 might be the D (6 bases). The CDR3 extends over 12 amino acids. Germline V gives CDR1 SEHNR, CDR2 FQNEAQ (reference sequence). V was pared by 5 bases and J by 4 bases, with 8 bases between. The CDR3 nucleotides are TGTGCCAGCAGCATGGACAGCTATGGCTACACCTTC. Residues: CASSMDSYGYTF.

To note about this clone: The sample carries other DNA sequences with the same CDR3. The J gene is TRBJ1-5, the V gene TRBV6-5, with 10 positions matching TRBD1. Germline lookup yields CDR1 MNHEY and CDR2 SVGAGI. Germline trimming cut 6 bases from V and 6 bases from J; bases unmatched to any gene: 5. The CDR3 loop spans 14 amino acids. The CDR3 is CASSPGQGLQPQHF. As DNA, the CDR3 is TGTGCCAGCAGCCCGGGACAGGGGCTTCAGCCCCAGCATTTT.

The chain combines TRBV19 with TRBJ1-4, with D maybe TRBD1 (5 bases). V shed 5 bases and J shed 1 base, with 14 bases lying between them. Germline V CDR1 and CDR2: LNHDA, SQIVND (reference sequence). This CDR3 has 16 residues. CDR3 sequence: CASSQFPGGTNEKLFF. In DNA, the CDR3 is TGTGCCAGTAGTCAATTTCCGGGGGGAACTAATGAAAAACTGTTTTTT.

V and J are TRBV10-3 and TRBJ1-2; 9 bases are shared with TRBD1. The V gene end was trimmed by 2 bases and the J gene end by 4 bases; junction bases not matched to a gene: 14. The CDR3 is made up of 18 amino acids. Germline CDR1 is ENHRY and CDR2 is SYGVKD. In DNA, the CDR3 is TGTGCCATCAGTGAGGGACCGGGACAGGGAAGAAGACCCTATGGCTACACCTTC. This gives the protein CAISEGPGQGRRPYGYTF.

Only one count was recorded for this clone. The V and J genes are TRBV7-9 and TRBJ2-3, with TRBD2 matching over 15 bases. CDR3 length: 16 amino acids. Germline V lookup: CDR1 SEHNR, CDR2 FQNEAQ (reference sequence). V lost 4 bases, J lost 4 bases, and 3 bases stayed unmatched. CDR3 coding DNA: TGTGCCAGCAGCTACTGGACTAGCGGGAGGGCAGATACGCAGTATTTT. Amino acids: CASSYWTSGRADTQYF.

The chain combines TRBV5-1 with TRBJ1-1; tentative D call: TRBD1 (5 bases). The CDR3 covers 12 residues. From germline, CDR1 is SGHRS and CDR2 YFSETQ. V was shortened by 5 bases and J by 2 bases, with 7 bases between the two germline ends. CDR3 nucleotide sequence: TGCGCCAGCAGTCAGGGAAACACTGAAGCTTTCTTT. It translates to CASSQGNTEAFF. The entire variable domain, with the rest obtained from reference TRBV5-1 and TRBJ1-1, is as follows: KAGVTQTPRYLIKTRGQQVTLSCSPISGHRSVSWYQQTPGQGLQFLFEYFSETQRNKGNFPGRFSGRQFSNSRSEMNVSTLELGDSALYLCASSQGNTEAFFGQGTRLTVV.

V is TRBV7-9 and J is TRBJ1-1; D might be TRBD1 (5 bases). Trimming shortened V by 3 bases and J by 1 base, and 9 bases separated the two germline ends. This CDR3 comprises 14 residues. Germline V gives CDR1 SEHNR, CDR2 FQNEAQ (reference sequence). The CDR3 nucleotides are TGTGCCAGCAGCTTTGGGGCCGGGAACACTGAAGCTTTCTTT. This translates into CASSFGAGNTEAFF.

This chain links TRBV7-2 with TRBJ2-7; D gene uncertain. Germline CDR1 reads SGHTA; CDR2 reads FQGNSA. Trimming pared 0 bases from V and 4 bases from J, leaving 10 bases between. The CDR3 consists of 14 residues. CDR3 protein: CASSLAPEWYEQYF. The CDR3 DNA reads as TGTGCCAGCAGCTTAGCCCCTGAGTGGTACGAGCAGTACTTC. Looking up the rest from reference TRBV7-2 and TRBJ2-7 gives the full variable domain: GAGVSQSPSNKVTEKGKDVELRCDPISGHTALYWYRQSLGQGLEFLIYFQGNSAPDKSGLPSDRFSAERTGGSVSTLTIQRTQQEDSAVYLCASSLAPEWYEQYFGPGTRLTVT.